This T cell receptor (beta chain) was captured in a study of T cell repertoires in cytomegalovirus infection. Study context: Newly reported HLA-C-restricted and thoroughly characterized HLA-B-restricted CMV epitopes were employed. Matching HLA type, along with CMV infection, was indicated by public TCR beta signatures.

Study observations and caveats: CMV-specific TCR beta clonotypes restricted by HLA-C were the ones dominating the ex vivo response.

In the case of this clonotype: Its antigen is not known.

In TCRdb, the reads were re-called with MiXCR into one record per CDR3 protein. The table records a few hundred thousand distinct CDR3 sequences, roughly a third of them present only once. The germline V gene has CDR1 MGHRA and CDR2 YSYEKL. The ends lost 5 bases at V and 2 bases at J; junction bases unmatched: 5. This CDR3 has 14 amino acids. This sequence originates from a human donor in good health (CMV status not recorded). Some clones in this sample may be carry-over from other donors' samples. The chain carries TRBV4-1 and TRBJ1-2; 7 positions agree with TRBD1. The input for sequencing was cultured PBMCs, taken from culture after CMV antigen stimulation. CDR3 sequence: CASSTPDRNYGYTF. The CDR3 coding sequence is TGCGCCAGCAGCACCCCGGACAGGAACTATGGCTACACCTTC.